The following is a TCR beta chain sequence with its context. This entry is derived from a study of T cells in Graves' hyperthyroidism and ophthalmopathy. Amplification yielded TCR beta CDR3 regions, with RNA transcripts as the source. RT-PCR in the first round (using the HTBI primer set) targeted the TCR CDR3. A single record per CDR3 protein comes from TCRdb applying MiXCR to the multiplex PCR reads. This sample has approximately 330,000 distinct CDR3 sequences, with under 25% found just once. Germline assignment: CDR1 DFQATT and CDR2 SNEGSKA (reference sequence). The V end was cut by 2 bases, the J end by 2 bases, with 19 bases between. The CDR3 spans 17 residues.

The TCR was taken from a woman aged 50 to 65 with Graves' hyperthyroidism. V usage is TRBV20-1 and J usage is TRBJ1-5; D is unresolved. What was sequenced was blood. CDR3 nucleotides: TGCAGTGCTAGACTGGGTATGGGATTAATAGGCAATCAGCCCCAGCATTTT. It specifies CSARLGMGLIGNQPQHF.